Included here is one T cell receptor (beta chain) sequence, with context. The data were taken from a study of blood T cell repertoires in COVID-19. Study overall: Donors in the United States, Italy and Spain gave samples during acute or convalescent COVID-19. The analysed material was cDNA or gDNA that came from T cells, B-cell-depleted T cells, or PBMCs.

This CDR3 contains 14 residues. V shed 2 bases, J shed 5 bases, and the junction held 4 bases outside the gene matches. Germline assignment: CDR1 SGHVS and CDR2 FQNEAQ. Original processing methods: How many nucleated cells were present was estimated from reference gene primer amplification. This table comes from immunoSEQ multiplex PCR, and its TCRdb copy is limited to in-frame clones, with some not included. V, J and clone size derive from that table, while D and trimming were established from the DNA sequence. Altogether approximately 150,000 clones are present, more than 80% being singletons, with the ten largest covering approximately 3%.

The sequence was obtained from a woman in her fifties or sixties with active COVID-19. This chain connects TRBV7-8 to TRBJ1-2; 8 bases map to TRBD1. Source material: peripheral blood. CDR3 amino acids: CASSLQGAWYGYTF. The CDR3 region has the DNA TGTGCCAGCAGCTTACAGGGGGCTTGGTATGGCTACACCTTC.